This T cell receptor (beta chain) was found in a study of blood T cells in healthy people across ages. The V and J ends lost 7 bases and 8 bases respectively, with 17 bases between them. Germline CDR1 reads SGHTA; CDR2 reads FQGNSA. The CDR3 runs 13 residues. Alongside a J-beta primer mix, a sample-barcoded 5' primer served in a second PCR lasting about 7 to 11 cycles. TCRdb redid the calling of the 5' RACE reads with MiXCR, one entry per CDR3 protein. The repertoire holds 1.5 million or so distinct CDR3 sequences, with 42% as singletons. This chain links TRBV7-2 with TRBJ1-2; a weak D match, TRBD1 (6 bases). Sequences were obtained from blood. This TCR was sampled from a woman aged 18-35 years in good health. DNA for the CDR3: TGTGCCAGCAACTGGAGGGGGGTATCGGGCTACACCTTC. It is translated as CASNWRGVSGYTF.